This entry lists 13 T cell receptor beta chains sequenced from one sample in a study of early T cells in non-severe SARS-CoV-2 infection. Each CDR3 protein is one row after TCRdb ran MiXCR on the 5' RACE reads. The table lists about 48,000 distinct CDR3 sequences, around 10% of them singletons. Sequencing was carried out using whole blood. These TCRs come from an adult who was a healthcare worker with PCR-confirmed SARS-CoV-2 infection or an uninfected control (not recorded which).

The gene calls are TRBV9 and TRBJ2-3; 11 nucleotides align to TRBD1. CDR3 length: 16 amino acids. Trimming cost V 4 bases and J 6 bases; bases outside gene matches: 10. Germline V gene sequence: CDR1 SGDLS, CDR2 YYNGEE. For the CDR3, the DNA is TGTGCCAGCAGCCCAAAATGGACAGGGGGCATGGATACGCAGTATTTT. It specifies CASSPKWTGGMDTQYF.

There are many counts of this clonotype. As DNA, the CDR3 is TGTGCCAGCAGCTTAGCGTCGGCTGCCTACAATGAGCAGTTCTTC. It yields the protein CASSLASAAYNEQFF. The chain uses TRBV7-2 and TRBJ2-1, with D unclear. The germline V and J ends were trimmed by 0 bases and 2 bases, with 8 bases remaining between them. Germline assignment: CDR1 SGHTA and CDR2 FQGNSA. The CDR3 covers 15 residues.

The chain employs TRBV20-1 and TRBJ1-1; 7 bases map to TRBD1. The CDR3 consists of 16 residues. The germline V gene encodes CDR1 DFQATT and CDR2 SNEGSKA (reference sequence). V dropped 0 bases and J dropped 0; count of bases not matched to a gene: 7. This CDR3 is CSARDPRQGLNTEAFF. CDR3 sequence (DNA): TGCAGTGCTAGAGATCCCCGACAGGGACTGAACACTGAAGCTTTCTTT.

This clonotype has only a few counts. The genes are TRBV29-1 and TRBJ2-7, with D perhaps matching TRBD2 (6 bases). The CDR3 is 13 residues long. CDR1 and CDR2 (germline): SQVTM, ANQGSEA. V lost 6 bases to trimming and J lost 4 bases, with 16 bases between them. The CDR3: CSVWGDGPYEQYF. In DNA, the CDR3 is TGCAGCGTCTGGGGGGACGGGCCTTACGAGCAGTACTTC.

Here the CDR3 DNA reads TGTGCCATCAGTGAGATTATGGGGGGCGGCGGACGGTTGCCCACAGATACGCAGTATTTT. It translates to CAISEIMGGGGRLPTDTQYF. This chain connects TRBV10-3 to TRBJ2-3; D tentatively fits TRBD1 or TRBD2 (6 bases each). CDR3 length: 20 residues. From germline, CDR1 is ENHRY and CDR2 SYGVKD. V was cut by 2 bases and J by 2 bases, with 26 bases left in between.

The V and J genes are TRBV20-1 and TRBJ1-1; D unresolved. The CDR3 sequence is 10 residues long. Germline CDR1 reads DFQATT; CDR2 reads SNEGSKA (reference sequence). V dropped 6 bases and J dropped 7 bases, with 9 bases sitting between them. The CDR3 bases are TGCAGTGCCGAAAGGAGTGAAGCTTTCTTT. It codes for CSAERSEAFF.

Many counts were recorded for this clonotype. The chain uses TRBV4-1 and TRBJ1-4, with D possibly TRBD1 on 5 matching bases. V was cut by 0 bases and J by 6 bases, with 14 bases left in between. The CDR3 is 16 residues long. Germline CDR1 reads MGHRA; CDR2 reads YSYEKL. The DNA for the CDR3 is TGCGCCAGCAGCCAAGATCGGGGCCGTCAGGATGAAAAACTGTTTTTT. Translated: CASSQDRGRQDEKLFF.

This clonotype was counted only a few times. The V gene is TRBV5-4, the J gene TRBJ2-1; D tentatively fits TRBD1 or TRBD2 (6 bases each). Trimming left V 6 bases short and J 7 bases short, with 17 bases between. CDR3 length: 14 amino acids. Germline values: CDR1 SGHNT, CDR2 YYREEE (reference sequence). DNA for the CDR3: TGTGCCAGCAACTCGGGGGCTAGTTTGAATGAGCAGTTCTTC. Its translation: CASNSGASLNEQFF.

This sequence joins TRBV4-1 and TRBJ2-4, with a possible D match to TRBD1 (6 bases). The CDR3 runs 16 residues. CDR1 and CDR2 (germline): MGHRA, YSYEKL. V dropped 2 bases and J dropped 0 bases, with 11 bases sitting between them. DNA for the CDR3: TGCGCCAGCAGCCAACGGGACAATTTAGCCAAAAACATTCAGTACTTC. Protein sequence: CASSQRDNLAKNIQYF.

This clonotype was recorded at least ten times. The rearrangement joins TRBV2 to TRBJ2-1; tentatively, D is TRBD2 (5 bases). The CDR3 covers 14 residues. CDR1 SNHLY and CDR2 FYNNEI come from the germline V gene. V shed 8 bases and J shed 0 bases, with 11 bases lying between them. For the CDR3, the DNA is TGTGCCAGCGAACTAGATAGCTCCTACAATGAGCAGTTCTTC. This gives the protein CASELDSSYNEQFF.

The sample holds many counts of this clonotype. V gene TRBV9 combines with J gene TRBJ2-3; unclear D gene. Deletions cut 3 bases from V and 2 bases from J, with 1 base between. From germline, CDR1 is SGDLS and CDR2 YYNGEE. CDR3 size: 11 residues. Written as DNA, the CDR3 is TGTGCCAGCAGCGACACAGATACGCAGTATTTT. Its protein product is CASSDTDTQYF.

This clonotype came up many times. The chain has TRBV11-2 and TRBJ1-2, with D possibly matching TRBD1 (5 bases). Germline CDR1 SGHAT, CDR2 FQNNGV. Trimming took 2 bases from V and 0 from J, leaving 16 bases between them. CDR3 length: 17 amino acids. The CDR3 sequence: CASSLNLRAQANYGYTF. In DNA form, the CDR3 reads TGTGCCAGCAGCTTAAACCTTCGGGCACAGGCTAACTATGGCTACACCTTC.

V and J are TRBV10-3 and TRBJ1-4; D gene uncertain. CDR3 length: 13 amino acids. The germline CDR1 and CDR2 sequences are ENHRY and SYGVKD. V was shortened by 0 bases and J by 5 bases, with 4 bases between the two germline ends. Written as DNA, the CDR3 is TGTGCCATCAGTGAGTCACTAAATGAAAAACTGTTTTTT. This translates into CAISESLNEKLFF.